A single sample gave rise to the 19 T cell receptor beta chains below, sequenced in a study of OX40 agonist ivuxolimab in advanced cancers. The protocol used for the library was the immunoSEQ multiplex PCR assay. TCRdb mirrors the immuneACCESS table, restricted to in-frame sequences. Some clones are absent from its copies; in checked studies, under half trace to an unresolved V gene, and the reason for the others is unknown. Counted in this sample were fewer than 65,000 clones; roughly 90% of them appeared once. The ten most abundant clones make up over 6% of the sample. Here the sequenced sample was CD4+ or CD8+ T cells sorted from blood, taken in a trial of the OX40 agonist ivuxolimab. The receptors were gathered from an adult with an advanced solid tumor such as melanoma, head and neck, liver or kidney cancer.

V is TRBV9 and J is TRBJ1-2; 8 nucleotides align to TRBD1. V trimming: 4 bases; J trimming: 3 bases; junction bases outside the gene matches: 11. The CDR3 has 16 amino acids. Germline V gives CDR1 SGDLS, CDR2 YYNGEE. CDR3 region: CASSPRTGPDDYGYTF. For the CDR3, the DNA is TGTGCCAGCAGCCCGAGGACAGGGCCTGACGACTATGGCTACACCTTC.

V and J are TRBV5-1 and TRBJ2-2; a weak D match, TRBD2 (5 bases). This CDR3 has 16 residues. V was trimmed by 4 bases and J by 1 base, leaving 14 bases between them. CDR1 and CDR2 from the germline V gene are SGHRS and YFSETQ. Here the CDR3 reads CASSLERLQNTGELFF. The DNA for the CDR3 is TGCGCCAGCAGCCTGGAAAGACTACAGAACACCGGGGAGCTGTTTTTT.

The sample holds a few counts of this clone. The CDR3 DNA is TGTGCCAGCAGCATTAGCGGGAGCACCAACACCGGGGAGCTGTTTTTT. Its translation: CASSISGSTNTGELFF. This chain links TRBV11-2 with TRBJ2-2; TRBD2 agrees at 9 bases. The CDR3 runs 16 residues. Germline CDR1 reads SGHAT; CDR2 reads FQNNGV. V lost 5 bases, J lost 2 bases, and 6 bases stayed unmatched.

V usage is TRBV2 and J usage is TRBJ1-1; TRBD1 agrees at 7 bases. This CDR3 has 14 residues. CDR1 is SNHLY, CDR2 FYNNEI, per germline. V lost 3 bases, J lost 4 bases, and 5 bases stayed unmatched. CDR3 nucleotide sequence: TGTGCCAGCAGTGACGGGGACAGATTCACTGAAGCTTTCTTT. Translated, it gives CASSDGDRFTEAFF. The variable domain in full, completed from reference TRBV2 and TRBJ1-1, reads EPEVTQTPSHQVTQMGQEVILRCVPISNHLYFYWYRQILGQKVEFLVSFYNNEISEKSEIFDDQFSVERPDGSNFTLKIRSTKLEDSAMYFCASSDGDRFTEAFFGQGTRLTVV.

The genes are TRBV2 and TRBJ2-1; tentative D call: TRBD2 (5 bases). V lost 0 bases to trimming and J lost 7 bases, with 10 bases between them. The CDR3 spans 14 residues. Germline values: CDR1 SNHLY, CDR2 FYNNEI. CDR3 in DNA: TGTGCCAGCAGTGAAGCCGGGGTGATGAATGAGCAGTTCTTC. As protein: CASSEAGVMNEQFF.

This rearrangement joins TRBV28 to TRBJ2-7; 7 nucleotides agree with TRBD2. V lost 0 bases, J lost 5 bases, and 10 bases stayed unmatched. Germline V lookup: CDR1 MDHEN, CDR2 SYDVKM. The CDR3 covers 16 residues. CDR3 sequence: CASSLWNGRSLNEQYF. The CDR3 coding sequence is TGTGCCAGCAGTTTATGGAACGGGAGGTCATTAAACGAGCAGTACTTC.

The rearrangement links TRBV13 to TRBJ1-6; D unresolved. Germline V gene lookup returns CDR1 PRHDT and CDR2 FYEKMQ (reference sequence). The CDR3 loop spans 14 amino acids. The V and J ends lost 2 bases and 4 bases respectively, with 6 bases between them. The CDR3 sequence: CASSLTDYNSPLHF. In DNA form, the CDR3 reads TGTGCCAGCAGCTTAACGGATTATAATTCACCCCTCCACTTT.

The chain links TRBV6-5 to TRBJ1-2; TRBD1 aligns across 9 bases. The CDR3 sequence is 13 residues long. The J segment lost 13 bases and the V segment lost 6 bases, leaving 12 bases of the junction unmatched. Germline assignment: CDR1 MNHEY and CDR2 SVGAGI. DNA of the CDR3: TGTGCCAGCAGCACCGGGACAGGGAGGATGGGCACCTTC. Translating it yields CASSTGTGRMGTF.

Written as DNA, the CDR3 is TGTGCCAGCAGTGTGGATTCCCGCAATGAGCAGTTCTTC. Translation gives CASSVDSRNEQFF. This chain joins TRBV6-1 and TRBJ2-1; D is uncertain. The CDR3 runs to 13 residues. From germline, CDR1 is MNHNS and CDR2 SASEGT. Trimming shortened V by 4 bases and J by 6 bases, and 10 bases separated the two germline ends.

This clone is a singleton in its sample. The chain carries TRBV27 and TRBJ2-7; weak D call: TRBD1 (6 bases). From germline, CDR1 is MNHEY and CDR2 SMNVEV (reference sequence). The CDR3 is 13 amino acids. Between the trimmed V and J ends, which lost 3 bases and 4 bases, there was a span of 10 bases. The CDR3 region has the DNA TGTGCCAGCAGTTTTACAGGGTGGTACGAGCAGTACTTC. This gives the protein CASSFTGWYEQYF.

The chain recombines TRBV28 with TRBJ2-2, with a possible D match to TRBD2 (5 bases). The V end was cut by 8 bases, the J end by 4 bases, with 17 bases between. The CDR3 extends over 15 amino acids. Per germline, CDR1 MDHEN and CDR2 SYDVKM. DNA for the CDR3: TGTGCCAGCGGCCCTACCCACCGGGGCACCGGGGAGCTGTTTTTT. It codes for CASGPTHRGTGELFF.

This chain joins TRBV30 and TRBJ2-2; possibly TRBD2 for D (6 bases). Germline V gives CDR1 GTSNPN, CDR2 SVGIG (reference sequence). Trimming shortened V by 1 base and J by 4 bases, and 10 bases separated the two germline ends. The CDR3 extends over 14 amino acids. The CDR3 reads CAWSGLGPTGELFF. Written as DNA, the CDR3 is TGTGCCTGGAGTGGACTAGGACCCACCGGGGAGCTGTTTTTT.

The chain recombines TRBV5-4 with TRBJ2-1; 9 bases align to TRBD2. The V and J ends lost 4 bases and 9 bases, in that order; junction bases with no gene match: 11. This CDR3 has 15 residues. CDR1 and CDR2 (germline): SGHNT, YYREEE (reference sequence). CDR3 protein: CASSNPIAGVGEQFF. CDR3 sequence (DNA): TGTGCCAGCAGCAACCCCATAGCGGGAGTCGGTGAGCAGTTCTTC.

This chain connects TRBV5-6 to TRBJ2-5; possible D gene TRBD2, 6 bases. The CDR3 is 17 amino acids. Germline loops: CDR1 SGHDT, CDR2 YYEEEE. V lost 1 base to trimming and J lost 2 bases, with 18 bases between them. This CDR3 is CASSLSWAGKNQETQYF. The CDR3 DNA sequence: TGTGCCAGCAGCTTGAGCTGGGCGGGGAAAAATCAAGAGACCCAGTACTTC.

The chain couples TRBV27 to TRBJ2-1, with 7 positions matching TRBD2. Germline-derived CDR1 and CDR2 are MNHEY and SMNVEV (reference sequence). The V and J ends lost 3 bases and 8 bases, in that order; junction bases with no gene match: 7. There are 14 residues in the CDR3. Here the CDR3 DNA reads TGTGCCAGCAGTTTGGGAAGCGGGAAAGATGAGCAGTTCTTC. Protein product: CASSLGSGKDEQFF.

The rearrangement joins TRBV7-9 to TRBJ1-1; D is unresolved. There are 12 residues in the CDR3. Germline CDR1 SEHNR, CDR2 FQNEAQ (reference sequence). Between the trimmed V and J ends, which lost 5 bases and 1 base, there was a span of 5 bases. CDR3 nucleotide sequence: TGTGCCAGCAGCCGATCGAACACTGAAGCTTTCTTT. It is translated as CASSRSNTEAFF.

The count of this clone is one. The chain employs TRBV5-6 and TRBJ2-2, with 7 bases aligning to TRBD2. The CDR3 length is 17 residues. Germline assignment: CDR1 SGHDT and CDR2 YYEEEE. V lost 0 bases, J lost 5 bases, and 10 bases stayed unmatched. The CDR3 nucleotides are TGTGCCAGCAGCTTGGTATGGGCGGGAGAAGGGACCGGGGAGCTGTTTTTT. Its translation is CASSLVWAGEGTGELFF.

In nucleotides, the CDR3 is TGTGCCAGCAGCTTGGGCGGACAGCTGAACACCGGGGAGCTGTTTTTT. Translated: CASSLGGQLNTGELFF. The chain carries TRBV5-4 and TRBJ2-2; tentative D call: TRBD1 (6 bases). Germline values: CDR1 SGHNT, CDR2 YYREEE (reference sequence). V was pared by 0 bases and J by 1 base, with 10 bases between. This CDR3 contains 16 residues.

This clone turned up a few times. The chain recombines TRBV27 with TRBJ2-7, with no clear D. Germline V lookup: CDR1 MNHEY, CDR2 SMNVEV (reference sequence). The V end was cut by 1 base, the J end by 3 bases, with 13 bases between. This CDR3 comprises 15 residues. The CDR3 bases are TGTGCCAGCAGTTTATATCTGGGAACCGACTACGAGCAGTACTTC. Its translation: CASSLYLGTDYEQYF.